The T cell receptor (beta chain) under discussion was sequenced for a study of Graves' ophthalmopathy and Graves' hyperthyroidism. There are many counts of this clonotype. TCR beta CDR3 amplification used RNA transcripts. After a first-round RT-PCR with HTBI primers, a second-round multiplex PCR was run. TCRdb processed the multiplex PCR reads anew with MiXCR; each CDR3 protein has one entry. The sample consists of around 170,000 distinct CDR3 sequences, about 40% of them appearing once. The CDR3 loop spans 15 amino acids. V lost 2 bases and J lost 3, with 13 bases in between. CDR1 is SGHTA, CDR2 FQGNSA, per germline. Certain patients, namely those with other autoimmune diseases, uncontrolled infections, pregnancy or lactation, were excluded. Fresh peripheral blood, roughly 9.8 ml, was the PBMC source.

This TCR derives from a middle-aged woman with Graves' ophthalmopathy. V gene TRBV7-2 combines with J gene TRBJ1-1, with D unresolved. Material for sequencing was peripheral blood. CDR3 sequence reads: CASSLQARVYTEAFF. In nucleotides, the CDR3 is TGTGCCAGCAGCTTACAGGCTAGAGTGTACACTGAAGCTTTCTTT.